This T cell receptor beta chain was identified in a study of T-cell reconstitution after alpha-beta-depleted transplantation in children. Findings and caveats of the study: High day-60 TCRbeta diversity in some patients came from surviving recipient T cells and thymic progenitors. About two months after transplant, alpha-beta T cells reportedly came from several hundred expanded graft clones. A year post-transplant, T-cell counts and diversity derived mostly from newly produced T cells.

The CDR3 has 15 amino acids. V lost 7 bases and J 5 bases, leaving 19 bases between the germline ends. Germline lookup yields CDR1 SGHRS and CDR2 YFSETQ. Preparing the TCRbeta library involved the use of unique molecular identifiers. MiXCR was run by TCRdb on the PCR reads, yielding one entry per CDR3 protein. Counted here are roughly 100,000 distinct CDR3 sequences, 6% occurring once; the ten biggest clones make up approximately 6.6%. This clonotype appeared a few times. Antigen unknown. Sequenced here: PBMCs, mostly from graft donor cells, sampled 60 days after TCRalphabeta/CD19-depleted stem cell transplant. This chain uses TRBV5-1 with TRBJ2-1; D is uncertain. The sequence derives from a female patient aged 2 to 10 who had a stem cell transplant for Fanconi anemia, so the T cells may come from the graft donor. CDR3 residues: CASSEIAVSDNEQFF. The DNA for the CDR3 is TGCGCCAGCTCAGAGATCGCAGTTTCCGACAATGAGCAGTTCTTC.